The source of this T cell receptor beta chain is a study of blood T cell repertoires in COVID-19. Trimming left V 5 bases short and J 5 bases short, with 16 bases between. CDR3 length: 14 amino acids. Germline CDR1 and CDR2: SGHNT and YENEEA. The repertoire was sequenced with immunoSEQ multiplex PCR; TCRdb's copy has only in-frame clones and lacks some. The data show about 220,000 clones, with 88% seen just once and over 12% held by the top ten. The sequenced material came from PBMCs or T cells enriched from blood (not recorded which). This receptor was obtained from a woman aged 50 to 60 with acute COVID-19. The chain links TRBV11-3 to TRBJ2-7, with D possibly being TRBD1 (5 bases). The CDR3 here is CASSQGYVRDEQYF. CDR3 DNA sequence: TGTGCCAGCAGCCAAGGGTATGTCAGGGACGAGCAGTACTTC.